Below, 8 T cell receptor beta chains from the same sample are listed, as sequenced in a study of monozygotic twins with inflammatory bowel disease. Following a re-call of the 5' RACE reads, TCRdb has one entry per CDR3 protein and lacks DNA. The sample includes a few hundred thousand distinct CDR3 sequences. What was sequenced was blood. The receptors stem from a human donor with ulcerative colitis or Crohn's disease, or a healthy co-twin of an affected twin (not recorded which).

This chain joins TRBV7-9 and TRBJ1-4; TCRdb proposes TRBD1, but this gene call is untestable without DNA. The CDR3 sequence is 14 residues long. Germline CDR1 and CDR2: SEHNR and FQNEAQ (reference sequence). CDR3: CASSRDRPNEKLFF.

J is TRBJ2-1 and V is TRBV6-4; the D gene TCRdb calls, TRBD2, cannot be checked with no DNA. Germline CDR1 reads MRHNA; CDR2 reads SNTAGT. The CDR3 contains 15 residues. The CDR3 spells CASSDQAGGQQEQFF.

V and J are TRBV7-6 and TRBJ1-1; the D call of TRBD1 rests on TCRdb alone, since no DNA is present to check it. Germline CDR1 and CDR2: SGHVS and FNYEAQ. The CDR3 loop spans 13 amino acids. CDR3 in amino acids: CASINRGGTEAFF. The complete variable domain, with remaining parts taken from reference TRBV7-6 and TRBJ1-1, reads GAGVSQSPRYKVTKRGQDVALRCDPISGHVSLYWYRQALGQGPEFLTYFNYEAQQDKSGLPNDRFSAERPEGSISTLTIQRTEQRDSAMYRCASINRGGTEAFFGQGTRLTVV.

The V gene is TRBV19, the J gene TRBJ2-7; lacking DNA, the TRBD1 call made by TCRdb goes unchecked. Looked up from germline, CDR1 is LNHDA and CDR2 is SQIVND (reference sequence). The CDR3 runs 13 residues. The CDR3 spells CASSTRGVYEQYF.

The chain employs TRBV20-1 and TRBJ1-1; checking the TCRdb D call of TRBD1 is not possible without DNA. The CDR3 is 13 amino acids. Germline CDR1 and CDR2: DFQATT and SNEGSKA (reference sequence). CDR3 residues: CSARQGPNTEAFF.

The chain carries TRBV6-5 and TRBJ2-1; the D call of TRBD2 rests on TCRdb alone, since no DNA is present to check it. Germline-derived CDR1 and CDR2 are MNHEY and SVGAGI. CDR3 length: 18 amino acids. CDR3 sequence reads: CASSYGLAGGPAYNEQFF.

The chain is built from TRBV7-9 and TRBJ2-2; TCRdb picks TRBD1, but there is no DNA to check that call. Per germline, CDR1 SEHNR and CDR2 FQNEAQ (reference sequence). The CDR3 sequence is 16 residues long. CDR3 sequence reads: CASSFPPTGHTGELFF.

The rearrangement joins TRBV5-1 to TRBJ2-7; there is no DNA to check the TCRdb D call of TRBD1. Germline V gene data show CDR1 as SGHRS and CDR2 as YFSETQ. The CDR3 is 17 residues long. The CDR3 loop reads CASSLEGTGYTSGEQYF. Filled out from reference TRBV5-1 and TRBJ2-7, the complete variable domain reads KAGVTQTPRYLIKTRGQQVTLSCSPISGHRSVSWYQQTPGQGLQFLFEYFSETQRNKGNFPGRFSGRQFSNSRSEMNVSTLELGDSALYLCASSLEGTGYTSGEQYFGPGTRLTVT.